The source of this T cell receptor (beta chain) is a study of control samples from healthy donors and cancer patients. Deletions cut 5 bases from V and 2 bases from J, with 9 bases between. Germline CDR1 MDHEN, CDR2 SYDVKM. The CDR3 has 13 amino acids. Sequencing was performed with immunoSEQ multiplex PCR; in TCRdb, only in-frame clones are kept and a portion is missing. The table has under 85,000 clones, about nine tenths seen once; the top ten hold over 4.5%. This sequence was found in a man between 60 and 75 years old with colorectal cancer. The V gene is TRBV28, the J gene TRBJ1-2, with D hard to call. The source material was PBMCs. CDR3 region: CASSPTPNYGYTF. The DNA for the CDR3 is TGTGCCAGCAGTCCCACACCCAACTATGGCTACACCTTC.